The clone carrying this T cell receptor beta chain has just a few counts. Its antigen is not identified. The record originates from a study of T cell repertoires in cytomegalovirus infection. General study findings and limits: Using cumulative public TCR beta family frequency, the authors identified those who carried CMV together with the relevant HLA.

A single record per CDR3 protein comes from TCRdb applying MiXCR to the reads. The table shows roughly 990,000 distinct CDR3 sequences, with about 33% occurring only once. The CDR3 spans 14 residues. V gave up 3 bases and J gave up 2 bases, with 10 bases separating them. The sequence was obtained from a human donor in good health (CMV status not recorded). Some clones in this sample may be carry-over from other donors' samples. The chain combines TRBV12-3 or TRBV12-4 with TRBJ1-2; no firm D call. Sequencing used cultured CD8+ T cells from PBMCs, obtained from culture after CMV antigen stimulation. The DNA for the CDR3 is TGTGCCAGCAGTTTCCGCGGGTCGAACTATGGCTACACCTTC. It specifies CASSFRGSNYGYTF.